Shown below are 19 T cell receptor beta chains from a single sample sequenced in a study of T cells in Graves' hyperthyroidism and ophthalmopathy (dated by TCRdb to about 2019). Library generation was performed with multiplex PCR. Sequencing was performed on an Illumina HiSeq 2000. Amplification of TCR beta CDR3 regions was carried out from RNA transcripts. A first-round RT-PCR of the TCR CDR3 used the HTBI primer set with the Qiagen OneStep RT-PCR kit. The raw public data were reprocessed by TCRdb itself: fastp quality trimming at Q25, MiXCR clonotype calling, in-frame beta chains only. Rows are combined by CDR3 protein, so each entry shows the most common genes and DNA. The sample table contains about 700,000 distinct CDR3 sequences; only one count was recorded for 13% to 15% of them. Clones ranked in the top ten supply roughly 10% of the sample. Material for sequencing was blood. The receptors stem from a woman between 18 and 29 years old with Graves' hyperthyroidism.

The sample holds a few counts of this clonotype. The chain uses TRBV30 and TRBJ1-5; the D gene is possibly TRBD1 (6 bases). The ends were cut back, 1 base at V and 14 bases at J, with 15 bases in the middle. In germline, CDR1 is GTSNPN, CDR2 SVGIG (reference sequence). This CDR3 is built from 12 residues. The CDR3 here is CAWSAGGHPKHF. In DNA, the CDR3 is TGTGCCTGGAGTGCCGGGGGACATCCTAAGCATTTT.

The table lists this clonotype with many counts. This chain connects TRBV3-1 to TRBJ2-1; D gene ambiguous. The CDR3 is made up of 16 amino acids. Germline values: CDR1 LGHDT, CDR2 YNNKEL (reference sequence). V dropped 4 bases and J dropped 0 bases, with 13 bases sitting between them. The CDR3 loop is CASSRIVRSSYNEQFF. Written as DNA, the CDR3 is TGTGCCAGCAGCCGCATAGTGCGGAGCTCCTACAATGAGCAGTTCTTC.

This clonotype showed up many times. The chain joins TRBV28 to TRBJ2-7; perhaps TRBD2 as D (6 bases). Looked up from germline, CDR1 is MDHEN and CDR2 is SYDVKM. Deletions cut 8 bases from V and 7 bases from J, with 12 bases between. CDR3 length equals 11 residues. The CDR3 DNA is TGTGCCAGCGGGTTGGAGGGGGAGCAGTACTTC. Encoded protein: CASGLEGEQYF.

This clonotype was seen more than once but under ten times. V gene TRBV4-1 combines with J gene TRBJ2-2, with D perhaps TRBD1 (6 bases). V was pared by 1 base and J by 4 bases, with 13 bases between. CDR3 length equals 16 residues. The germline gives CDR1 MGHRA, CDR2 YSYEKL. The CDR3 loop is CASSQVVTGATGELFF. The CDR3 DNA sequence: TGCGCCAGCAGCCAAGTTGTGACAGGAGCCACCGGGGAGCTGTTTTTT.

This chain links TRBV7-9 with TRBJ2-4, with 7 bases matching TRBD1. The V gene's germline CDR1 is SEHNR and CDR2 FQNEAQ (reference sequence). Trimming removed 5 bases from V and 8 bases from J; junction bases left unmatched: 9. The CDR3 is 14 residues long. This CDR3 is CASSPDRERHIQYF. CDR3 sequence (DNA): TGTGCCAGCAGCCCCGACAGGGAACGGCACATTCAGTACTTC. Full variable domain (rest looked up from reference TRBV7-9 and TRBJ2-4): DTGVSQNPRHKITKRGQNVTFRCDPISEHNRLYWYRQTLGQGPEFLTYFQNEAQLEKSRLLSDRFSAERPKGSFSTLEIQRTEQGDSAMYLCASSPDRERHIQYFGAGTRLSVL.

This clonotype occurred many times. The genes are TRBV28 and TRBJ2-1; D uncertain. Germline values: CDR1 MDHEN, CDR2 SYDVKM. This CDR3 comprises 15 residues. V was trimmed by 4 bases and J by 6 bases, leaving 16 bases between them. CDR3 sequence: CASSSPARPLNEQFF. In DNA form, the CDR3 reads TGTGCCAGCAGTTCTCCCGCCCGACCGCTCAATGAGCAGTTCTTC. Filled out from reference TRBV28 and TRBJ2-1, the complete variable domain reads DVKVTQSSRYLVKRTGEKVFLECVQDMDHENMFWYRQDPGLGLRLIYFSYDVKMKEKGDIPEGYSVSREKKERFSLILESASTNQTSMYLCASSSPARPLNEQFFGPGTRLTVL.

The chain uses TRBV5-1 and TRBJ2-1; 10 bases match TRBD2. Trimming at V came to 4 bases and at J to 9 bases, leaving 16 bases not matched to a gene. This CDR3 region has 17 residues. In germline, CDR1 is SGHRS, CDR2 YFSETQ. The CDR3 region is CASSLGALAGVRTEQFF. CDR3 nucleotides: TGCGCCAGCAGCCTGGGAGCCCTAGCGGGAGTACGTACTGAGCAGTTCTTC. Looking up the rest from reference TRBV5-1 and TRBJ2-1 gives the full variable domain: KAGVTQTPRYLIKTRGQQVTLSCSPISGHRSVSWYQQTPGQGLQFLFEYFSETQRNKGNFPGRFSGRQFSNSRSEMNVSTLELGDSALYLCASSLGALAGVRTEQFFGPGTRLTVL.

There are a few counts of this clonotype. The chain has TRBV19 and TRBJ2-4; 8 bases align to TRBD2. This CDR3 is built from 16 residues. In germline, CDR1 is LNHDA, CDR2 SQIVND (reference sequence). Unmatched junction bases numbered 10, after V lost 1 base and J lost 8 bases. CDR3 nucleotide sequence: TGTGCCAGTAGTATAGTTACTAGCGGCCGTCAGGACATTCAGTACTTC. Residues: CASSIVTSGRQDIQYF. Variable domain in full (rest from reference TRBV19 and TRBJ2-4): DGGITQSPKYLFRKEGQNVTLSCEQNLNHDAMYWYRQDPGQGLRLIYYSQIVNDFQKGDIAEGYSVSREKKESFPLTVTSAQKNPTAFYLCASSIVTSGRQDIQYFGAGTRLSVL.

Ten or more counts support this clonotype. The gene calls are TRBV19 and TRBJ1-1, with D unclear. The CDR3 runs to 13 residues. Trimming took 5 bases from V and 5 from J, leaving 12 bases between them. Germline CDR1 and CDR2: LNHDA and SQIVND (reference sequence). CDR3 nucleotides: TGTGCCAGTAGTGGGTCCATCGGGACTGAAGCTTTCTTT. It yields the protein CASSGSIGTEAFF.

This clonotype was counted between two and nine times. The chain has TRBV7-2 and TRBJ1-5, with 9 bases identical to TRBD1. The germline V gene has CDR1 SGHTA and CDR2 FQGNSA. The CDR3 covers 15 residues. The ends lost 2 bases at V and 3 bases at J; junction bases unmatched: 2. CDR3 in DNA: TGTGCCAGCAGCTTAAACAGGGGGCTCAATCAGCCCCAGCATTTT. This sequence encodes CASSLNRGLNQPQHF.

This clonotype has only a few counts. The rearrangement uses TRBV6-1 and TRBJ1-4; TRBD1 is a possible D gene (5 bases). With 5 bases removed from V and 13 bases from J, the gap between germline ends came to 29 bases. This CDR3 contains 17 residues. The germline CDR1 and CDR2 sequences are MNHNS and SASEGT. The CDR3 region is CASSLGSGTLLGHGLFF. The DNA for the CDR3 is TGTGCCAGCAGTTTGGGTTCCGGGACCTTATTAGGCCATGGACTGTTTTTT.

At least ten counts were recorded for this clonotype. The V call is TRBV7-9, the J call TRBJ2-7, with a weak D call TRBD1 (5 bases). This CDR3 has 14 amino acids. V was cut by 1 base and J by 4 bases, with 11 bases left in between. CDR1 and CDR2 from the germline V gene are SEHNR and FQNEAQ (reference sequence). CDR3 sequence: CASSLGGAGYEQYF. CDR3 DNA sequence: TGTGCCAGCAGCTTAGGGGGCGCAGGTTACGAGCAGTACTTC.

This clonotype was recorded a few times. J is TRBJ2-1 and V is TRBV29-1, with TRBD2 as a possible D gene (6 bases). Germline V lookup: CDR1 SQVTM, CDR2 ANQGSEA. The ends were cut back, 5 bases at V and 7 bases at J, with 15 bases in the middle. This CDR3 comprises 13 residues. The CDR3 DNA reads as TGCAGCGTTAGGGTTGGCGCGGGGAATGAGCAGTTCTTC. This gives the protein CSVRVGAGNEQFF.

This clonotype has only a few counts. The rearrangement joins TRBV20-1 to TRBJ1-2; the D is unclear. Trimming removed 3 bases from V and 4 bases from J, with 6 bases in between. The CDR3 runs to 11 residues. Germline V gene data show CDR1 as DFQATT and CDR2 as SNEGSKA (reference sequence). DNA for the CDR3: TGCAGTGCTAGTTCTGCCTATGGCTACACCTTC. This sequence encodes CSASSAYGYTF.

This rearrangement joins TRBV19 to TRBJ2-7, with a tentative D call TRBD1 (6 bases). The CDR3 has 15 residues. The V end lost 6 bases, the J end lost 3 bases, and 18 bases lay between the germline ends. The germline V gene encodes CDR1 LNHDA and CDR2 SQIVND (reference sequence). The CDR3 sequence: CASSAQGKGVYEQYF. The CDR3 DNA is TGTGCCAGTAGCGCACAGGGAAAAGGGGTCTACGAGCAGTACTTC.

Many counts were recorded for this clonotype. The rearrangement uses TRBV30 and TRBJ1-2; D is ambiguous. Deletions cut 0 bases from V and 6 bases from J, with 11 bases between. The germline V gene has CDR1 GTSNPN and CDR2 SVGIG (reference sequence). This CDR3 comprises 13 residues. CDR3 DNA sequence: TGTGCCTGGAGTGTTCGGGGATACCATGGCTACACCTTC. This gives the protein CAWSVRGYHGYTF. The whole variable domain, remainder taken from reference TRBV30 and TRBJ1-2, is SQTIHQWPATLVQPVGSPLSLECTVEGTSNPNLYWYRQAAGRGLQLLFYSVGIGQISSEVPQNLSASRPQDRQFILSSKKLLLSDSGFYLCAWSVRGYHGYTFGSGTRLTVV.

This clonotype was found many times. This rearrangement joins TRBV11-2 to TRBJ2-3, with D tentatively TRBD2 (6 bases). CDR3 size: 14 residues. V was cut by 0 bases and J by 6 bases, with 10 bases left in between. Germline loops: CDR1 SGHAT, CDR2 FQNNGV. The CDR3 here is CASSLEVGSDTQYF. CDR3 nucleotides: TGTGCCAGCAGCTTAGAGGTCGGGAGTGATACGCAGTATTTT.

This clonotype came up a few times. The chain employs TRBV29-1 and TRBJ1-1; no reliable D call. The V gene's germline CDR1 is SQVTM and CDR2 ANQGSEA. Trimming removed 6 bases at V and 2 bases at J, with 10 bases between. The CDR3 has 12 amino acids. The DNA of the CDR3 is TGCAGCGTAGCTACTTTAAACACTGAAGCTTTCTTT. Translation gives CSVATLNTEAFF.

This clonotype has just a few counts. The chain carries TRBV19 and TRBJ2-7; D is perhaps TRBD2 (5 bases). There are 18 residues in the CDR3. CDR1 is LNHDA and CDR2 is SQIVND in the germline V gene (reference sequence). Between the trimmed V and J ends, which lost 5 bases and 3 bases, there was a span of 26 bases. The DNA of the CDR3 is TGTGCCAGTAGTCCCGGAGGTCCCGACATTCTAGGGCGCTACGAGCAGTACTTC. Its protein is CASSPGGPDILGRYEQYF.